This TCR beta chain was identified during a study of shared clonotypes between healthy human individuals. Study details: Donors were a couple of women and a few men aged 18 to 49. Study-wide findings and caveats: Researchers sampled only blood; tissue repertoires likely differ.

Researchers divided each subset's genomic DNA evenly across several immunoSEQ plates. Clones were sequenced by immunoSEQ multiplex PCR, and TCRdb holds only the in-frame ones, with some missing. The repertoire holds about 470,000 clones, around 75% seen once, with about 12% in the top ten. As to this clone: The antigen is undetermined.

CDR1 is SGHRS, CDR2 YFSETQ, per germline. The CDR3 has 18 residues. V was shortened by 5 bases and J by 0 bases, with 22 bases between the two germline ends. The sequencing input was PBMCs. V usage is TRBV5-1 and J usage is TRBJ2-3; a weak D match, TRBD2 (5 bases). This TCR derives from a middle-aged woman in good health. Some clones in this sample may be carry-over from other donors' samples. Here the CDR3 reads CASSHQRLSSPSTDTQYF. The CDR3, as DNA: TGCGCCAGCAGTCACCAGCGGCTTAGCTCACCTAGCACAGATACGCAGTATTTT.